This is a list of T cell receptor beta chains from one sample in a study of T cell responses to AZD1222 COVID-19 vaccine. Using immunoSEQ multiplex PCR, the repertoire was profiled, and TCRdb retains in-frame clones only, with some absent. The sample has more than 150,000 clones; around nine tenths are singletons. The sequences come from peripheral blood, collected 28 days after the second AZD1222 dose. These receptors originate from an adult who received the AZD1222 COVID-19 vaccine. The conserved cysteine and the conserved F or W are not part of the CDR3 here.

v_gene | CDR3aa
TRBV7-6 | ASSNGQTSTDTQY
TRBV9 | ASSDGTGGLAPLH
TRBV15 | ATSRDRGEDTQY
TRBV10-3 | AISAGGGQPQH
TRBV4-1 | ASSQGFGSSTDTQY
TRBV27 | ASSLSRPSTDTQY
TRBV7-3 | ASSPSGAQETQY
TRBV19 | ASSQQGKETQY
TRBV4-2 | ASRADGTYEQY
TRBV19 | ASGAPYGRDPYNSNQPQH
TRBV2 | ASSEATRGEQF
TRBV7-8 | ASTLGAGGQPQH
TRBV19 | ASSGINYNEQF
TRBV10-2 | ASSETSGGLRGY
TRBV18 | ASSPSVTNYGYT
TRBV27 | ASSSNRGGARWKLF
TRBV6-6 | ASRIQGNYGYT
TRBV27 | ASSPDRGSEQY
TRBV7-9 | ASSTGRTGEGYIQY
TRBV30 | AWIRGGRARTGELF
TRBV6-5 | ASSYRDRYYEQY
TRBV5-6 | ASSLLGGGYSGANVLT
TRBV12-3/TRBV12-4 | ASSLTAYGYT
TRBV19 | ASSNRDREAYGYT
TRBV9 | ASSVRPGLAGGTNTGELF
TRBV10-3 | AILPGDRGDNEQF
TRBV10-2 | ASRAPDTTYEQY
TRBV7-2 | ASSVISGRSYEQY
TRBV28 | ASSTIGQGEVGYT
TRBV5-5 | ASSPGATGELF
TRBV7-2 | ASSLTETQY
TRBV6-5 | ASSYSTNLRDQPQH
TRBV7-3 | ASSLGSGRGTEAF
TRBV7-2 | ASSSGKGNYGYT
TRBV10-3 | AISELHQYEQY
TRBV11-3 | ASSLDRTHGGESYNEQF
TRBV7-2 | ASTRGLETQY
TRBV2 | ASDRDGGDGGYT
TRBV7-2 | ASSLERGGKLF
TRBV18 | ASSQGARDTEAF